The rows below give T cell receptor beta chains drawn from one sample of a study of neoadjuvant anti-PD-1 for oral cavity cancer. The assay was immunoSEQ multiplex PCR, and TCRdb's table has in-frame clones only and misses some. The sample shows some 66,000 clones, around 82% of them seen only once. Sequencing used PBMCs, obtained before nivolumab (anti-PD-1) treatment. These receptors were obtained from a person aged 40 to 85 with oral cavity squamous cell carcinoma. CDR3s include the opening cysteine and the closing phenylalanine or tryptophan. Each record gives: D gene, J gene, CDR3 length, V gene, CDR3 DNA, CDR3 protein. A D gene is named only where the DNA matches it firmly.

D: .; J: TRBJ1-2; length: 13; V: TRBV6-5; DNA: TGTGCCAGCAGGTTGGACAGCCTTTATGGCTACACCTTC; CDR3: CASRLDSLYGYTF
D: .; J: TRBJ2-1; length: 17; V: TRBV19; DNA: TGTGCCAGTAGAGGTCGCCCGGTGACTAGGTCCTACAATGAGCAGTTCTTC; CDR3: CASRGRPVTRSYNEQFF
D: .; J: TRBJ2-1; length: 13; V: TRBV6-6; DNA: TGTGCCTCCAGAGGGGAACTCTTCAATGAGCAGTTCTTC; CDR3: CASRGELFNEQFF
D: TRBD1; J: TRBJ1-2; length: 14; V: TRBV29-1; DNA: TGCAGCGTTGTGCAACAGGGGGCCGGCTATGGCTACACCTTC; CDR3: CSVVQQGAGYGYTF
D: .; J: TRBJ1-5; length: 13; V: TRBV18; DNA: TGTGCCAGCTCACCCTCCGAGGATCAGCCCCAGCATTTT; CDR3: CASSPSEDQPQHF
D: .; J: TRBJ1-2; length: 9; V: TRBV21-1; DNA: TGTGCCAGACTGTATGGCTACACCTTC; CDR3: CARLYGYTF
D: .; J: TRBJ1-1; length: 14; V: TRBV9; DNA: TGTGCCAGCAGCGTAGATGTAGGGGCGGCTGAAGCTTTCTTT; CDR3: CASSVDVGAAEAFF
D: .; J: TRBJ1-2; length: 15; V: TRBV25-1; DNA: TGTGCCAGCAGTGCCAGATCCCTACAGGGAGGTGGCTACACCTTC; CDR3: CASSARSLQGGGYTF
D: TRBD1; J: TRBJ1-1; length: 15; V: TRBV6-6; DNA: TGTGCCAGCAGTTACGGGGACAGCAGGAACACTGAAGCTTTCTTT; CDR3: CASSYGDSRNTEAFF
D: .; J: TRBJ2-1; length: 13; V: TRBV29-1; DNA: TGCAGCGTTGAAGGCCAGATCAACAATGAGCAGTTCTTC; CDR3: CSVEGQINNEQFF
D: .; J: TRBJ1-1; length: 13; V: TRBV27; DNA: TGTGCCAGCAGTTTTAGCGCGAGCACTGAAGCTTTCTTT; CDR3: CASSFSASTEAFF
D: .; J: TRBJ1-1; length: 14; V: TRBV9; DNA: TGTGCCAGCACATCCGGGACAACCTCCTTTGGAGCTTTCTTT; CDR3: CASTSGTTSFGAFF
D: TRBD2; J: TRBJ2-3; length: 15; V: TRBV30; DNA: TGTGCCTGGGGAACAGGACTAGCGAGCACAGATACGCAGTATTTT; CDR3: CAWGTGLASTDTQYF
D: TRBD1; J: TRBJ1-5; length: 15; V: TRBV5-5; DNA: TGTGCCAGCAGCTTGGACGGACAGGTCTCTCAGCCCCAGCATTTT; CDR3: CASSLDGQVSQPQHF
D: .; J: TRBJ2-5; length: 15; V: TRBV7-8; DNA: TGTGCCAGCAGAAATAGGGGCGCAGGGCAAGAGACCCAGTACTTC; CDR3: CASRNRGAGQETQYF
D: .; J: TRBJ1-5; length: 13; V: TRBV7-9; DNA: TGTGCCTCCCAAAGGGATAACAATCAGCCCCAGCATTTT; CDR3: CASQRDNNQPQHF
D: .; J: TRBJ1-1; length: 14; V: TRBV12-5; DNA: TGTGCTAGTGGTCCAGGGCTATGGGACACTGAAGCTTTCTTT; CDR3: CASGPGLWDTEAFF
D: .; J: TRBJ2-5; length: 15; V: TRBV7-3; DNA: TGTGCCAGCAGCTCCTCGGACCCCACCCAGGAGACCCAGTACTTC; CDR3: CASSSSDPTQETQYF
D: .; J: TRBJ1-5; length: 11; V: TRBV27; DNA: TGTGCCAGCCCGTTAGGTCAGCCCCAGCATTTT; CDR3: CASPLGQPQHF
D: .; J: TRBJ2-3; length: 14; V: TRBV5-1; DNA: TGCGCCAGCAGTAGACAGGAGGTTTCAGATACGCAGTATTTT; CDR3: CASSRQEVSDTQYF
D: .; J: TRBJ2-7; length: 16; V: TRBV2; DNA: TGTGCCAGCAGTTCCTTCTTTCAGATAAAGGCCTACGAGCAGTACTTC; CDR3: CASSSFFQIKAYEQYF
D: .; J: TRBJ2-2; length: 13; V: TRBV13; DNA: .; CDR3: CASRLFGAGELFF
D: TRBD2; J: TRBJ2-5; length: 17; V: TRBV9; DNA: TGTGCCAGCAGCGTGGTGGGAGCGGGAGTCTCAAAAGAGACCCAGTACTTC; CDR3: CASSVVGAGVSKETQYF
D: .; J: TRBJ2-1; length: 14; V: TRBV6-5; DNA: TGTGCCAGCAGTCTGGGTGTGAGGGATGATGAGCAGTTCTTC; CDR3: CASSLGVRDDEQFF
D: .; J: TRBJ1-1; length: 15; V: TRBV21-1; DNA: TGTGCCAGCAGCAAAATAGGGCAGGGAGACACTGAAGCTTTCTTT; CDR3: CASSKIGQGDTEAFF
D: .; J: TRBJ1-2; length: 14; V: TRBV29-1; DNA: TGCAGCGTTGAAGTTCATGGACCGTCCTATGGCTACACCTTC; CDR3: CSVEVHGPSYGYTF
D: TRBD2; J: TRBJ2-3; length: 14; V: TRBV30; DNA: TGTGCCTGGAAGCGGGGTTCGGAGACAGATACGCAGTATTTT; CDR3: CAWKRGSETDTQYF